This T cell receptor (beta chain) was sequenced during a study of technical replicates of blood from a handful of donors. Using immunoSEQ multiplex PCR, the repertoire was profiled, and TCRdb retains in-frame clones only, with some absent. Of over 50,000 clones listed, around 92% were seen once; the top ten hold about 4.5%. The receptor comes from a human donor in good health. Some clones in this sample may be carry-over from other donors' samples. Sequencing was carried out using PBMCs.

In DNA, the CDR3 is TGTGCCAGCAGTGAAGCGGGCAGCCCGAACACTGAAGCTTTCTTT. As protein: CASSEAGSPNTEAFF. This rearrangement joins TRBV6-1 to TRBJ1-1, with unresolved D. The CDR3 loop spans 15 amino acids. The V and J ends lost 0 bases and 1 base respectively, with 9 bases between them. Germline V gene lookup returns CDR1 MNHNS and CDR2 SASEGT.